The rows below give T cell receptor beta chains drawn from one sample of a study of neurological immune-mediated disorders. One entry per CDR3 protein results from TCRdb running MiXCR on the 5' RACE reads. The sample shows 20,000 to 30,000 distinct CDR3 sequences, more than 10% of them seen only once. Sequencing input: PBMCs. The receptors originated from an older woman with HTLV-1-associated myelopathy (HAM/TSP). The CDR3 runs from the conserved cysteine through the conserved F or W. A D gene is named only where the DNA matches it firmly. A row's size may be missing; if present it is once, few, many or a size class.

cdr3_aa: CASSLRQEQFF
cdr3_nt: TGTGCCAGCAGTTTAAGGCAGGAGCAGTTCTTC
j_call: TRBJ2-1
v_call: TRBV27
d_call: NA
clone_size: many

cdr3_aa: CATQRENYGYTF
cdr3_nt: TGTGCCACCCAGAGGGAGAACTATGGCTACACCTTC
j_call: TRBJ1-2
v_call: TRBV24-1
d_call: NA
clone_size: many

cdr3_aa: CSVESRNTIYF
cdr3_nt: TGCAGCGTTGAGTCGAGAAACACCATATATTTT
j_call: TRBJ1-3
v_call: TRBV29-1
d_call: NA
clone_size: few

cdr3_aa: CASSQAVGEQYF
cdr3_nt: TGTGCCAGCAGCCAAGCCGTCGGCGAGCAGTACTTC
j_call: TRBJ2-7
v_call: TRBV4-2
d_call: NA
clone_size: many

cdr3_aa: CASSLAATQETQYF
cdr3_nt: TGCGCCAGCAGCTTGGCAGCGACCCAAGAGACCCAGTACTTC
j_call: TRBJ2-5
v_call: TRBV5-1
d_call: NA
clone_size: many

cdr3_aa: CASRPGSSSYEQYF
cdr3_nt: TGTGCCAGCAGACCGGGGTCTAGCTCCTACGAGCAGTACTTC
j_call: TRBJ2-7
v_call: TRBV12-3/TRBV12-4
d_call: NA
clone_size: many

cdr3_aa: CSASRLAGLYEQYF
cdr3_nt: TGCAGTGCTAGCCGCCTAGCGGGACTATACGAGCAGTACTTC
j_call: TRBJ2-7
v_call: TRBV20-1
d_call: TRBD2
clone_size: many

cdr3_aa: CSARAPGGGASRDTQYF
cdr3_nt: TGCAGTGCTAGAGCCCCGGGCGGGGGCGCCTCGAGAGATACGCAGTATTTT
j_call: TRBJ2-3
v_call: TRBV20-1
d_call: NA
clone_size: many

cdr3_aa: CATSDLSQGTDTQYF
cdr3_nt: TGTGCCACCAGTGATTTGTCGCAGGGCACAGATACGCAGTATTTT
j_call: TRBJ2-3
v_call: TRBV24-1
d_call: NA
clone_size: many

cdr3_aa: CASSLASGAVTGELFF
cdr3_nt: TGTGCCAGCAGCTTAGCATCCGGGGCGGTCACCGGGGAGCTGTTTTTT
j_call: TRBJ2-2
v_call: TRBV7-9
d_call: NA
clone_size: medium-sized

cdr3_aa: CASSQDWQGGDTQYF
cdr3_nt: TGCGCCAGCAGCCAAGATTGGCAGGGCGGTGATACGCAGTATTTT
j_call: TRBJ2-3
v_call: TRBV4-3
d_call: NA
clone_size: many

cdr3_aa: CASSPGSVQGVFF
cdr3_nt: TGTGCCAGCTCACCCGGGTCGGTACAGGGTGTCTTCTTT
j_call: TRBJ1-1
v_call: TRBV18
d_call: NA
clone_size: many

cdr3_aa: CSAAKPSTYNEQFF
cdr3_nt: TGCAGTGCTGCTAAGCCCTCCACCTACAATGAGCAGTTCTTC
j_call: TRBJ2-1
v_call: TRBV20-1
d_call: NA
clone_size: NA

cdr3_aa: CASSHTLGNTGELFF
cdr3_nt: TGCGCCAGCAGCCACACCTTGGGGAACACCGGGGAGCTGTTTTTT
j_call: TRBJ2-2
v_call: TRBV5-1
d_call: NA
clone_size: many

cdr3_aa: CASKQTPGQASSYEQYF
cdr3_nt: TGTGCCAGCAAGCAGACTCCGGGACAGGCGAGCTCCTACGAGCAGTACTTC
j_call: TRBJ2-7
v_call: TRBV6-5
d_call: TRBD1
clone_size: many

cdr3_aa: CASSLARALINNEQFF
cdr3_nt: TGTGCCAGCAGCTTAGCGCGGGCCCTTATCAACAATGAGCAGTTCTTC
j_call: TRBJ2-1
v_call: TRBV7-2
d_call: NA
clone_size: medium-sized

cdr3_aa: CASSLEQGPVGEKLFF
cdr3_nt: TGTGCCAGCAGTTTGGAACAGGGCCCGGTTGGTGAAAAACTGTTTTTT
j_call: TRBJ1-4
v_call: TRBV12-3/TRBV12-4
d_call: NA
clone_size: many

cdr3_aa: CASSAEWGFEQYF
cdr3_nt: TGCGCCAGCAGCGCCGAGTGGGGATTCGAGCAGTACTTC
j_call: TRBJ2-7
v_call: TRBV5-1
d_call: NA
clone_size: many

cdr3_aa: CSAPGGGGPNTEAFF
cdr3_nt: TGCAGTGCTCCTGGAGGAGGGGGCCCTAACACTGAAGCTTTCTTT
j_call: TRBJ1-1
v_call: TRBV20-1
d_call: TRBD1
clone_size: NA

cdr3_aa: CASSYPLAGDYEQYF
cdr3_nt: TGTGCCAGCAGTTACCCACTAGCGGGAGATTACGAGCAGTACTTC
j_call: TRBJ2-7
v_call: TRBV6-6
d_call: TRBD2
clone_size: many

cdr3_aa: CASRPTGARETQYF
cdr3_nt: TGTGCCAGCAGACCCACAGGGGCTCGAGAGACCCAGTACTTC
j_call: TRBJ2-5
v_call: TRBV6-6
d_call: TRBD1
clone_size: many

cdr3_aa: CSAILQGRTDTQYF
cdr3_nt: TGCAGTGCTATCCTTCAGGGGAGGACAGATACGCAGTATTTT
j_call: TRBJ2-3
v_call: TRBV20-1
d_call: NA
clone_size: many

cdr3_aa: CASSGSPYGYTF
cdr3_nt: TGTGCCAGCAGCGGTTCCCCCTATGGCTACACCTTC
j_call: TRBJ1-2
v_call: TRBV27
d_call: NA
clone_size: NA